This TCR beta chain was captured by sequencing in a study of a mutant IDH1 vaccine in newly diagnosed glioma. Study as a whole: Treated patients comprised approximately 60% males and roughly 40% females, mean age about 40 years.

Profiled with immunoSEQ multiplex PCR; TCRdb holds only in-frame clones, not every one. The sample has approximately 22,000 clones, 82% seen once. Time point: week 47, end of study. Mutant IDH1 20-mer peptide, at 300 ug, made up each vaccine dose, with topical imiquimod. In the case of this clone: The antigen remains undetermined.

J was trimmed by 4 bases and V by 5 bases; bases with no gene match: 4. Germline V gene lookup returns CDR1 SGHNT and CDR2 YENEEA. The CDR3 length is 13 residues. The chain couples TRBV11-3 to TRBJ2-7, with TRBD1 matching over 8 bases. The receptor was isolated from a man aged 35 to 55 with glioma. Some clones in this sample may be carry-over from other donors' samples. Specimen: PBMCs, collected from a glioma patient whose treatment included an IDH1 peptide vaccine. Here the CDR3 DNA reads TGTGCCAGCAGCCGGGACAGGATGTACGAGCAGTACTTC. Protein: CASSRDRMYEQYF.